This is a list of T cell receptor beta chains from one sample in a study of quantifying T cell responses using KT2 cells. TCRdb used MiXCR to reprocess the UMI-ligation and nested PCR reads, holding one entry per CDR3 protein. The sample yields tens of thousands of distinct CDR3 sequences, about 7.3% seen once. The material sequenced was PBMCs spiked with cells of the T cell clone KT2. The receptors stem from a human donor. Both conserved end residues are trimmed from each CDR3. The D gene is left open where the match is weak.

d_call j_call v_call cdr3_aa
NA TRBJ2-3 TRBV3-1 ASSQDGPTDTQY
NA TRBJ2-7 TRBV7-6 ASSPGTSYEQY
NA TRBJ2-3 TRBV14 ASSQDSGNTDTQY
NA TRBJ2-3 TRBV12-3/TRBV12-4 ASSLRPDTQY
NA TRBJ1-3 TRBV21-1 ASSKPAKQGANTIY
NA TRBJ1-2 TRBV18 ASSPRTANYGYT
NA TRBJ2-7 TRBV13 ASSLRGTEQY
TRBD1 TRBJ1-1 TRBV6-2/TRBV6-3 ASIGQGKTEAF
NA TRBJ2-1 TRBV20-1 SARVLASFNEQF
NA TRBJ1-2 TRBV6-6 ASRSQGSADYGYT
NA TRBJ2-7 TRBV12-3/TRBV12-4 ASSLAGDSYEQY
NA TRBJ2-7 TRBV20-1 SALISGHEYEQY
TRBD1 TRBJ1-2 TRBV4-1 ASSPGQGAAYGYT
TRBD2 TRBJ2-3 TRBV4-3 ASSQATSGSDAQY
NA TRBJ1-6 TRBV12-3/TRBV12-4 ASSAQGPTMPNSPLH
NA TRBJ2-1 TRBV4-1 ASSQDPGPPPNEQF
TRBD1 TRBJ2-7 TRBV7-2 ASSLDRPYEQY
NA TRBJ1-2 TRBV28 ASSFGQGYYT
NA TRBJ2-6 TRBV28 ASSLSYAGANVLT
TRBD2 TRBJ2-1 TRBV4-1 ASSISGGMTYNEQF
NA TRBJ2-2 TRBV25-1 ASKPDATGELF
TRBD1 TRBJ1-4 TRBV6-1 ASSEGTAWDREEKLF
TRBD2 TRBJ2-1 TRBV2 ANSGSSYNEQF
NA TRBJ2-5 TRBV29-1 SVEPDRRETQY
NA TRBJ1-1 TRBV7-8 ASSRGALGGATSTEAF
NA TRBJ2-1 TRBV6-2/TRBV6-3 ASSLSGGGGEQF
NA TRBJ2-3 TRBV7-9 AVTSDTQY
NA TRBJ2-3 TRBV24-1 ATSRNGGSNTQY
TRBD1 TRBJ1-5 TRBV2 ASSAGGQGQPQH
NA TRBJ2-2 TRBV5-1 ASSRSGTGAGELF
NA TRBJ2-7 TRBV12-3/TRBV12-4 ASSLRFGYEQY
NA TRBJ1-5 TRBV30 AWRLAGAVGNQPQH
NA TRBJ2-7 TRBV6-2/TRBV6-3 ASSRPYLSYEQY
NA TRBJ2-3 TRBV2 ASSERLLVTSTDTQY
NA TRBJ1-1 TRBV6-6 ASQRVGMNTEAF
NA TRBJ1-6 TRBV9 ASSASGTLVWNSPLH
TRBD2 TRBJ2-1 TRBV10-3 AISGLAENNEQF
NA TRBJ2-5 TRBV29-1 SVEKTGPETQY
NA TRBJ2-3 TRBV29-1 SIDGRTDTQY
TRBD2 TRBJ2-3 TRBV30 AWSGLAGDSDTQY
NA TRBJ2-3 TRBV12-5 ASGLGTSGYTDTQY